This TCR beta chain appears in the sequencing data of a study of blood T cell repertoires in COVID-19. In the study overall: Italy, Spain and the United States were the sources of the convalescent and acute COVID-19 samples.

This clone was observed a few times. CDR3 length: 15 residues. The germline V gene has CDR1 KGHSH and CDR2 LQKENI. The V gene lost 6 bases and the J gene lost 3 bases, with 17 bases spanning the gap. Here immunoSEQ multiplex PCR was the method, and the copy in TCRdb shows in-frame clones only, minus some. The profile shows 75,000 or so clones, more than 70% of them singletons. This receptor was identified in a man in his sixties with active or convalescent COVID-19. Sequencing was performed on peripheral blood. This sequence joins TRBV18 and TRBJ1-2, with D possibly matching TRBD1 (5 bases). The CDR3 region is CASSHPGGAYYGYTF. The CDR3 region has the DNA TGTGCCAGCTCGCACCCGGGGGGAGCCTACTATGGCTACACCTTC.